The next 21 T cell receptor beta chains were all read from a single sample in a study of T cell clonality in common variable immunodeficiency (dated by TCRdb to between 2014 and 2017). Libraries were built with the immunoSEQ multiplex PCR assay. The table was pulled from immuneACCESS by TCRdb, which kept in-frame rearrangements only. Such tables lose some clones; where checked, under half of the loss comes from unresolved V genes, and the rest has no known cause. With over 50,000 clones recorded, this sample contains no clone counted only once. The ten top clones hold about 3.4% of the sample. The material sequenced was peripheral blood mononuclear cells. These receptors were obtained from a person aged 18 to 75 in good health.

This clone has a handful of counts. CDR3: CASSLRGTGPGYTF. The CDR3 DNA, read in part, is TGTGCCAGCAGCTTACGCGGGACAGGGCCCGGC. The chain employs TRBV7-9 and TRBJ1-2; 9 bases line up with TRBD1. The read ends 3 residues before the CDR3 terminus; that terminus is restored from the germline J gene. The CDR3 length is 14 residues. Germline values: CDR1 SEHNR, CDR2 FQNEAQ (reference sequence).

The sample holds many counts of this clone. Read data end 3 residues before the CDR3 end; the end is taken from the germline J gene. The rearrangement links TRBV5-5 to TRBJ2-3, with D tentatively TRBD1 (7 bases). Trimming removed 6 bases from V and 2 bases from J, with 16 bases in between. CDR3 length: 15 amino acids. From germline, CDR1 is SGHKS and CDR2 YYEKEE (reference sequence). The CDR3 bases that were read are TGTGCCAGCAAAATCGGGGGACAGTACACAGATACG. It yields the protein CASKIGGQYTDT. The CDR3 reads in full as CASKIGGQYTDTQYF.

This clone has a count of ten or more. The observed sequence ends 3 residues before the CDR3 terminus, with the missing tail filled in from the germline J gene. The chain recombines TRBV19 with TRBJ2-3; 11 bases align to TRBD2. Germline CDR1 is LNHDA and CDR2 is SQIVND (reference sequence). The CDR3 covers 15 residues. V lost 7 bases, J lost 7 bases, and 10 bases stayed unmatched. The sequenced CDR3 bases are TGTGCCAGTACCGCGACTAGCGGGAATGCGAATACG. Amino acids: CASTATSGNANT. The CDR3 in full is CASTATSGNANTQYF.

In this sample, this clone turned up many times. The part of the CDR3 DNA that was read is TGTGCCAGCAGGGGACAGGGCTCTGGGGCCAACGTC. Its translation is CASRGQGSGANV. The entire CDR3 protein is CASRGQGSGANVLTF. V and J are TRBV11-3 and TRBJ2-6; 9 positions match TRBD1. The read ends 3 residues before the CDR3 terminus; that terminus is restored from the germline J gene. Trimming removed 6 bases from V and 0 bases from J; junction bases left unmatched: 0. CDR3 size: 15 residues. Germline assignment: CDR1 SGHNT and CDR2 YENEEA.

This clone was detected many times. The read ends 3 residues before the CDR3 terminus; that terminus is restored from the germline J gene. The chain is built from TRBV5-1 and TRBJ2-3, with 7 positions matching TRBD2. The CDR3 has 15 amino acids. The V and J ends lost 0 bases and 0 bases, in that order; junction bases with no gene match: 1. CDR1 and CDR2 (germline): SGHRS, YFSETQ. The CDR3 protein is CASSLVGLSTDTQYF. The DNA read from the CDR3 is TGCGCCAGCAGCTTGGTGGGACTAAGCACAGATACG. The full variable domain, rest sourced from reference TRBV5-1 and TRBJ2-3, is KAGVTQTPRYLIKTRGQQVTLSCSPISGHRSVSWYQQTPGQGLQFLFEYFSETQRNKGNFPGRFSGRQFSNSRSEMNVSTLELGDSALYLCASSLVGLSTDTQYFGPGTRLTVL.

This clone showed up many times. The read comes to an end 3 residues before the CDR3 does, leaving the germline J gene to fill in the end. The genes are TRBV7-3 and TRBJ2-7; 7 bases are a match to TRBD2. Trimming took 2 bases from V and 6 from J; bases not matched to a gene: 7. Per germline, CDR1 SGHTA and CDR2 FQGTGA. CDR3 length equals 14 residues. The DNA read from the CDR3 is TGTGCCAGCAGCTTAGGTAGCGGGTATGTCGAG. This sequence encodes CASSLGSGYVE. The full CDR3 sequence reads CASSLGSGYVEQYF.

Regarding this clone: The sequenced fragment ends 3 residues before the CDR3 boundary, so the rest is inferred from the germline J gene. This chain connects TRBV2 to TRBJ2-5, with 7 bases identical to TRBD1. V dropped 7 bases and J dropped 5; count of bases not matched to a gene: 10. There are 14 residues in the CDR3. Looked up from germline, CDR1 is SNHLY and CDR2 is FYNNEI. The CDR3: CASNPRQGWETQYF. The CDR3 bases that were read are TGTGCCAGCAACCCAAGACAGGGCTGGGAGACC.

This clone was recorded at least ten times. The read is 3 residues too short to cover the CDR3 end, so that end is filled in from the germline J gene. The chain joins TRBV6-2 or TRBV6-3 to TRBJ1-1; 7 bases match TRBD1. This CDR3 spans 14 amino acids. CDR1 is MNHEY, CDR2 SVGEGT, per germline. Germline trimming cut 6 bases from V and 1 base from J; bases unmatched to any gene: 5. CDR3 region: CASRSGGRNTEAFF. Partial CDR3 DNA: TGTGCCAGCAGGTCAGGGGGTCGGAACACTGAA.

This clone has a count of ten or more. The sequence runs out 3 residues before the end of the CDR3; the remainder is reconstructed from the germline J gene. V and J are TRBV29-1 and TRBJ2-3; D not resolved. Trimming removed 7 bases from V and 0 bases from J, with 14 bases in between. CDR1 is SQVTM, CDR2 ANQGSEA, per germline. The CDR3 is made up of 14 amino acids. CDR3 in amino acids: CSAKLTASTDTQYF. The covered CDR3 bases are TGCAGCGCGAAGCTGACTGCAAGCACAGATACG.

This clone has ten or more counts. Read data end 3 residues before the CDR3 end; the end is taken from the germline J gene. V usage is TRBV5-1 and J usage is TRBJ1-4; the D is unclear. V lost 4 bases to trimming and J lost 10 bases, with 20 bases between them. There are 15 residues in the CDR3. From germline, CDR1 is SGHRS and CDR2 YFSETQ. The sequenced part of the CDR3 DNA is TGCGCCAGCAGCCCCCTCGAAGCCGCCGTCGGAAAA. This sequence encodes CASSPLEAAVGK. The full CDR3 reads CASSPLEAAVGKLFF.

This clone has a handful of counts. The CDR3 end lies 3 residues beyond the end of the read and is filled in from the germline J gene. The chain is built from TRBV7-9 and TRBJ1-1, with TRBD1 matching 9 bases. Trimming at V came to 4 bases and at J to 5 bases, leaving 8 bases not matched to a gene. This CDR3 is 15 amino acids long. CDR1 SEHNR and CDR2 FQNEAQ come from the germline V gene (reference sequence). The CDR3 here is CASSWGTGRETEAFF. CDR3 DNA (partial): TGTGCCAGCAGCTGGGGGACAGGGAGGGAAACTGAA.

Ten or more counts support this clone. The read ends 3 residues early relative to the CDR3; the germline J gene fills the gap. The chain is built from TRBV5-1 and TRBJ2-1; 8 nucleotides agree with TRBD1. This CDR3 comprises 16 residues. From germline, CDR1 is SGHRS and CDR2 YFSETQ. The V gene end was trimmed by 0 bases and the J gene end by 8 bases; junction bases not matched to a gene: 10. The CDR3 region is CASSLGSRGLIDEQFF. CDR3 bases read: TGCGCCAGCAGCTTGGGGAGCAGGGGGCTTATCGATGAG.

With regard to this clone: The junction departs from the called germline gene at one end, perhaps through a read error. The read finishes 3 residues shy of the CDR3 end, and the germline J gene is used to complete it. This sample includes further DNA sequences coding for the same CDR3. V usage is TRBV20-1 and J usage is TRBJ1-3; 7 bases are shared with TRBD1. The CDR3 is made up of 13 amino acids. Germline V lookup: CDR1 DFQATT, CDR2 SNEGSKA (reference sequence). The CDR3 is CSARDSSGNTIYF. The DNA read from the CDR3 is TGCAGTGCCCGGGACAGCTCTGGAAACACG.

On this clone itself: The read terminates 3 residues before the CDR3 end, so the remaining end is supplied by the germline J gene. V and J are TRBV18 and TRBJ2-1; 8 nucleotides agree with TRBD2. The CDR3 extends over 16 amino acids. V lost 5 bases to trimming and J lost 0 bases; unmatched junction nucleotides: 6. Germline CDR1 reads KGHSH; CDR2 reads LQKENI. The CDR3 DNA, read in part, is TGTGCCAGCTCAAGTAGCGGGACAAGCTCCTACAATGAG. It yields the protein CASSSSGTSSYNE. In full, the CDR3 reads CASSSSGTSSYNEQFF.

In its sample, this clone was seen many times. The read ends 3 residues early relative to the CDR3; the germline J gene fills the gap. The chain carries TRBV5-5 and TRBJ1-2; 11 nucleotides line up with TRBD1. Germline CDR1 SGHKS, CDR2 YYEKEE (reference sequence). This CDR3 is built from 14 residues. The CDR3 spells CASSVGQGARGYTF. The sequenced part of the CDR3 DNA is TGTGCCAGCAGTGTTGGACAGGGGGCACGCGGC.

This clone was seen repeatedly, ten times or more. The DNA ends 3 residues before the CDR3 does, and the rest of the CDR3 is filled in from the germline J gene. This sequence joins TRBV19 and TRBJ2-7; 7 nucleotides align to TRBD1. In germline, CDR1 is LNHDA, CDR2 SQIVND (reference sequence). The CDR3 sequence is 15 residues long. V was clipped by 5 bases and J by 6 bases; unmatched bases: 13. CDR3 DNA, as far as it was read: TGTGCCAGTAGTTTAGGGACAGCTAGAACCAGCGAG. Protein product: CASSLGTARTSE. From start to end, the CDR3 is CASSLGTARTSEQYF.

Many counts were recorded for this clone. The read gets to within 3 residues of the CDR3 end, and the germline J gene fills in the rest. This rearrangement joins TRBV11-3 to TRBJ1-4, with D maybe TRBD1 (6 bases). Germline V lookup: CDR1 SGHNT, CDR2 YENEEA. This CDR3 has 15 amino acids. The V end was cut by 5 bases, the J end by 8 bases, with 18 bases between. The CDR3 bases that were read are TGTGCCAGCAGCATCCGGGGGGCATGGGGAGAAAAA. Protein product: CASSIRGAWGEK. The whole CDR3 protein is CASSIRGAWGEKLFF.

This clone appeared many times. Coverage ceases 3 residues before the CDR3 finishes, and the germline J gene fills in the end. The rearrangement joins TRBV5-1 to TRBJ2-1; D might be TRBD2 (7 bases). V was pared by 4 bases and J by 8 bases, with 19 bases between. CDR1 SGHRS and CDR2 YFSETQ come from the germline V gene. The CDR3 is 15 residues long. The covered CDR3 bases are TGCGCCAGCAGCACCCTAGGGAGGGGGGGGGATGAG. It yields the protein CASSTLGRGGDE. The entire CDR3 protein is CASSTLGRGGDEQFF.

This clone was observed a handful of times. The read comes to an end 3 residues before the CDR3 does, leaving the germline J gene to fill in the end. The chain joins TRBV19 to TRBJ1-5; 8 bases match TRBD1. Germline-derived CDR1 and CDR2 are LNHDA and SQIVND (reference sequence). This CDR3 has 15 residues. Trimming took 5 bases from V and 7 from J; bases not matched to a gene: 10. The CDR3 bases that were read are TGTGCCAGTAGTCCGGACAGGGAGAGAGGGCAGCCC. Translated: CASSPDRERGQP. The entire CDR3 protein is CASSPDRERGQPQHF. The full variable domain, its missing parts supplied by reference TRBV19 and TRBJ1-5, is DGGITQSPKYLFRKEGQNVTLSCEQNLNHDAMYWYRQDPGQGLRLIYYSQIVNDFQKGDIAEGYSVSREKKESFPLTVTSAQKNPTAFYLCASSPDRERGQPQHFGDGTRLSIL.

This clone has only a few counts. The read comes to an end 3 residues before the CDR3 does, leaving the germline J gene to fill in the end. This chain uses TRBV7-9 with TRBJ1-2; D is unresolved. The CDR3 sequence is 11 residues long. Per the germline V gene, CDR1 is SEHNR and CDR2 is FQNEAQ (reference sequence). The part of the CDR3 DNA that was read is TGTGCCAGCAGCTTAAGCTACGAC. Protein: CASSLSYD. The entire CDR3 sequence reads CASSLSYDYTF.

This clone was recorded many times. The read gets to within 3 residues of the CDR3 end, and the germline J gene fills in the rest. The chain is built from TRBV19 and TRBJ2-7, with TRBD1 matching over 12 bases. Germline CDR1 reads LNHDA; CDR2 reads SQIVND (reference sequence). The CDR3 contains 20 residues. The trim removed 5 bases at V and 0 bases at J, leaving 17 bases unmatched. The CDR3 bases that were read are TGTGCCAGTAGTGCGACCGGGACAGGGGGCAAGGGACTCCGCTCCTACGAG. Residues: CASSATGTGGKGLRSYE. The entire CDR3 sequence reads CASSATGTGGKGLRSYEQYF.